These T cell receptor beta chains were read from a single sample in a study of response to subunit inactivated influenza vaccine. TCRdb redid the calling of the RT-PCR reads with MiXCR, one entry per CDR3 protein. The data contain 700,000 to 800,000 distinct CDR3 sequences, roughly 20% of them singletons. Sequencing used PBMCs from blood, obtained roughly 5 days after vaccination. Every receptor here comes from a man aged 50-60 years who received an inactivated influenza vaccine. Each CDR3 is given with its conserved first and last residue. D genes are given only for firm matches. Clone size appears in some rows only: once, few, many, or a class for an expanded clone.

D gene: -; J gene: TRBJ1-1; V gene: TRBV7-9; clone size: -; CDR3 DNA: TGTGCCAGCGGTGGGGGGGGCTTGGGCACTGAAGCTTTCTTT; CDR3 protein: CASGGGGLGTEAFF
D gene: -; J gene: TRBJ1-2; V gene: TRBV4-2; clone size: few; CDR3 DNA: TGTGCCAGCAGCCAAGAATCGGGGGGTGACTATGGCTACACCTTC; CDR3 protein: CASSQESGGDYGYTF
D gene: -; J gene: TRBJ2-6; V gene: TRBV20-1; clone size: few; CDR3 DNA: TGCAGTGCTAGATCTAACTTTTACTCTGGGGCCAACGTCCTGACTTTC; CDR3 protein: CSARSNFYSGANVLTF
D gene: -; J gene: TRBJ1-1; V gene: TRBV6-2/TRBV6-3; clone size: -; CDR3 DNA: TGTGCCACCCTCAGGGGTGGCACTGAAGCTTTCTTT; CDR3 protein: CATLRGGTEAFF
D gene: -; J gene: TRBJ2-7; V gene: TRBV24-1; clone size: -; CDR3 DNA: TGTGCCACCAGTGATTCAGTAGGACACGAGCAGTACTTC; CDR3 protein: CATSDSVGHEQYF
D gene: TRBD1; J gene: TRBJ2-2; V gene: TRBV29-1; clone size: few; CDR3 DNA: TGCAGCGCAGCGGACAGGGTCGGCGGCACCGGGGAGCTGTTTTTT; CDR3 protein: CSAADRVGGTGELFF
D gene: TRBD2; J gene: TRBJ2-2; V gene: TRBV6-5; clone size: -; CDR3 DNA: TGTGCCAGCAGTTCGGGACTAGCAGATACCGGGGAGCTGTTTTTT; CDR3 protein: CASSSGLADTGELFF
D gene: TRBD2; J gene: TRBJ2-5; V gene: TRBV5-6; clone size: few; CDR3 DNA: TGTGCCAGCAGCTTGAAGGGGCTAGCGGGAGCTTTGAAGACCCAGTACTTC; CDR3 protein: CASSLKGLAGALKTQYF
D gene: -; J gene: TRBJ2-1; V gene: TRBV10-3; clone size: -; CDR3 DNA: TGTGCCATCAGTGAGTCAGCTAGAACCAATGAGCAGTTCTTC; CDR3 protein: CAISESARTNEQFF
D gene: -; J gene: TRBJ2-1; V gene: TRBV4-1; clone size: -; CDR3 DNA: TGCGCCAGCAGCCGCTTCTTAGGAGACAGTAGCTACAATGAGCAGTTCTTC; CDR3 protein: CASSRFLGDSSYNEQFF
D gene: TRBD1; J gene: TRBJ2-7; V gene: TRBV16; clone size: -; CDR3 DNA: TGTGCCAGCCCCCAGAGGACAGGGCTTGGCGAGCAGTACTTC; CDR3 protein: CASPQRTGLGEQYF
D gene: -; J gene: TRBJ2-3; V gene: TRBV7-2; clone size: -; CDR3 DNA: TGTGCCAGCAGGGACTACAGTGGCACAGATACGCAGTATTTT; CDR3 protein: CASRDYSGTDTQYF
D gene: -; J gene: TRBJ2-1; V gene: TRBV9; clone size: -; CDR3 DNA: TGTGCCAGCAGCGTAGGCCTAGCCTATGAGCAGTTCTTC; CDR3 protein: CASSVGLAYEQFF
D gene: -; J gene: TRBJ2-6; V gene: TRBV4-2; clone size: -; CDR3 DNA: TGTGCCAGCGGGCCGGGATCTGGGGCCAACGTCCTGACTTTC; CDR3 protein: CASGPGSGANVLTF
D gene: TRBD2; J gene: TRBJ2-7; V gene: TRBV12-3/TRBV12-4; clone size: -; CDR3 DNA: TGTGCCAGCAGCGACCTAATAGCGGGAGGGCTTCGCGAGCAGTACTTC; CDR3 protein: CASSDLIAGGLREQYF
D gene: -; J gene: TRBJ2-2; V gene: TRBV7-9; clone size: -; CDR3 DNA: TGTGCCAGCAGCTTAGTAGGCATTAACACCGGGGAGCTGTTTTTT; CDR3 protein: CASSLVGINTGELFF
D gene: -; J gene: TRBJ1-1; V gene: TRBV7-6; clone size: -; CDR3 DNA: TGTGCCAGCAGCTTAACGCAGGCAACTGAAGCTTTCTTT; CDR3 protein: CASSLTQATEAFF
D gene: -; J gene: TRBJ2-3; V gene: TRBV4-2; clone size: -; CDR3 DNA: TGTGCCAGCAGCCAAGATCTGGACAACACAGATACGCAGTATTTT; CDR3 protein: CASSQDLDNTDTQYF
D gene: TRBD2; J gene: TRBJ2-7; V gene: TRBV4-2; clone size: few; CDR3 DNA: TGTGCCAGCAGCCAAGATGAGGGACTACGCGAGCAGTACTTC; CDR3 protein: CASSQDEGLREQYF
D gene: -; J gene: TRBJ2-7; V gene: TRBV10-3; clone size: -; CDR3 DNA: TGTGCCATCAGAACGCGACAGGGACTCTACGAGCAGTACTTC; CDR3 protein: CAIRTRQGLYEQYF
D gene: -; J gene: TRBJ1-5; V gene: TRBV20-1; clone size: many; CDR3 DNA: TGCAGTGCTAGAGATCAGTCGGGGGGGCCCCAGCATTTT; CDR3 protein: CSARDQSGGPQHF
D gene: -; J gene: TRBJ1-1; V gene: TRBV5-1; clone size: few; CDR3 DNA: TGCGCCAGCAGCCAAGACGGGAATGAAGCTTTCTTT; CDR3 protein: CASSQDGNEAFF
D gene: -; J gene: TRBJ2-1; V gene: TRBV4-3; clone size: -; CDR3 DNA: TGCGCCAGCAGCCAAGATCCCGGGAGTACCAATGAGCAGTTCTTC; CDR3 protein: CASSQDPGSTNEQFF
D gene: -; J gene: TRBJ1-1; V gene: TRBV12-3/TRBV12-4; clone size: few; CDR3 DNA: TGTGCCAGCAGTTTCTTAGAAATGAACACTGAAGCTTTCTTT; CDR3 protein: CASSFLEMNTEAFF
D gene: -; J gene: TRBJ1-6; V gene: TRBV6-1; clone size: few; CDR3 DNA: TGTGCCAGCAGATGGGGGGATAATTCACCCCTCCACTTT; CDR3 protein: CASRWGDNSPLHF
D gene: TRBD1; J gene: TRBJ2-7; V gene: TRBV12-3/TRBV12-4; clone size: many; CDR3 DNA: TGTGCCAGCAGTCCCGGACAGGGGAAGGCCTACGAGCAGTACTTC; CDR3 protein: CASSPGQGKAYEQYF
D gene: -; J gene: TRBJ2-1; V gene: TRBV12-3/TRBV12-4; clone size: -; CDR3 DNA: TGTGCCAGCAGTTTGGGAGCCACCCTGCCGGCCTACAATGAGCAGTTCTTC; CDR3 protein: CASSLGATLPAYNEQFF
D gene: TRBD2; J gene: TRBJ2-1; V gene: TRBV28; clone size: -; CDR3 DNA: TGTGCCAGCACATTGAGCGGGACGAGCTCCTACAATGAGCAGTTCTTC; CDR3 protein: CASTLSGTSSYNEQFF
D gene: TRBD2; J gene: TRBJ2-1; V gene: TRBV12-3/TRBV12-4; clone size: few; CDR3 DNA: TGTGCCAGCACCCTGGGAGGGAATGAGCAGTTCTTC; CDR3 protein: CASTLGGNEQFF
D gene: -; J gene: TRBJ2-3; V gene: TRBV12-3/TRBV12-4; clone size: many; CDR3 DNA: TGTGCCAGCAGTCCCCTAACGGGGGTCGCAGATACGCAGTATTTT; CDR3 protein: CASSPLTGVADTQYF
D gene: -; J gene: TRBJ2-7; V gene: TRBV12-3/TRBV12-4; clone size: many; CDR3 DNA: TGTGCCAGCAGTTTAGGACAGCCAAAGCAGTACTTC; CDR3 protein: CASSLGQPKQYF
D gene: TRBD1; J gene: TRBJ1-2; V gene: TRBV5-1; clone size: few; CDR3 DNA: TGCGCCAGCACCGACCAGGGGGACGGCTACACCTTC; CDR3 protein: CASTDQGDGYTF
D gene: TRBD1; J gene: TRBJ2-5; V gene: TRBV5-6; clone size: few; CDR3 DNA: TGTGCCAGCAGCTACAGGGGGGCAAGGTACTTC; CDR3 protein: CASSYRGARYF
D gene: TRBD2; J gene: TRBJ2-5; V gene: TRBV24-1; clone size: few; CDR3 DNA: TGTGCCACCGCTAGCGGGGGACAAGAGACCCAGTACTTC; CDR3 protein: CATASGGQETQYF
D gene: -; J gene: TRBJ2-3; V gene: TRBV30; clone size: many; CDR3 DNA: TGTGCCTGGGTGGGCACAGATACGCAGTATTTT; CDR3 protein: CAWVGTDTQYF
D gene: TRBD2; J gene: TRBJ2-1; V gene: TRBV4-3; clone size: -; CDR3 DNA: TGCGCCAGCAGCCAAGTATACGCTAGCGGGCGATACAATGAGCAGTTCTTC; CDR3 protein: CASSQVYASGRYNEQFF
D gene: -; J gene: TRBJ1-1; V gene: TRBV12-3/TRBV12-4; clone size: few; CDR3 DNA: TGTGCCAGCAGTTTTGGAGCTACCATGAACACTGAAGCTTTCTTT; CDR3 protein: CASSFGATMNTEAFF
D gene: TRBD1; J gene: TRBJ1-3; V gene: TRBV7-2; clone size: -; CDR3 DNA: TGTGCCAGCAGCTCGAACAGGGGCGGCTCTGGAAACACCATATATTTT; CDR3 protein: CASSSNRGGSGNTIYF
D gene: -; J gene: TRBJ2-3; V gene: TRBV7-9; clone size: few; CDR3 DNA: TGTGCCAGCACCACTCAAGGGCTCCGCCTTCCAGATACGCAGTATTTT; CDR3 protein: CASTTQGLRLPDTQYF